Following are 15 T cell receptor beta chains from one sample sequenced in a study of blood T cell repertoires in COVID-19. Profiling relied on immunoSEQ multiplex PCR, and the TCRdb table lists in-frame clones only, not all of them. Of 200,000 to 250,000 clones in the sample, 65% to 85% were seen once. Sequencing was performed on peripheral blood. The receptor set was obtained from a woman aged 30 to 39 with COVID-19, enrolled during active disease.

The V call is TRBV3-1 (or the pseudogene TRBV3-2), the J call TRBJ1-2; unclear D gene. V was cut by 1 base and J by 5 bases, with 8 bases left in between. Germline V gene sequence: CDR1 LGHDT, CDR2 YNNKEL (reference sequence). The CDR3 is made up of 13 amino acids. The DNA of the CDR3 is TGTGCCAGCAGCCAAGTTGCGACATATGGCTACACCTTC. Amino acids: CASSQVATYGYTF.

The chain employs TRBV7-2 and TRBJ2-1, with 11 positions matching TRBD2. After removal of 0 bases from V and 4 bases from J, the junction contained 8 bases not matched to a gene. The V gene's germline CDR1 is SGHTA and CDR2 FQGNSA. The CDR3 has 18 amino acids. DNA for the CDR3: TGTGCCAGCAGCTTAGCCCCCTGGACTAGCGGGTCGTACAATGAGCAGTTCTTC. Protein sequence: CASSLAPWTSGSYNEQFF. Full variable domain (rest looked up from reference TRBV7-2 and TRBJ2-1): GAGVSQSPSNKVTEKGKDVELRCDPISGHTALYWYRQSLGQGLEFLIYFQGNSAPDKSGLPSDRFSAERTGGSVSTLTIQRTQQEDSAVYLCASSLAPWTSGSYNEQFFGPGTRLTVL.

The rearrangement uses TRBV12-3 or TRBV12-4 and TRBJ2-5, with D unresolved. The CDR3 spans 13 residues. V shed 3 bases and J shed 4 bases, with 9 bases lying between them. CDR3 in amino acids: CASSFENLETQYF. For the CDR3, the DNA is TGTGCCAGCAGTTTTGAGAATTTAGAGACCCAGTACTTC.

The chain uses TRBV6-2 or TRBV6-3 and TRBJ1-1; 9 positions agree with TRBD1. CDR1 and CDR2 (germline): MNHEY, SVGEGT. The CDR3 totals 17 residues. V lost 4 bases, J lost 1 base, and 10 bases stayed unmatched. This CDR3 reads CASSWGRDRVSNTEAFF. In DNA form, the CDR3 reads TGTGCCAGCAGTTGGGGCCGGGACAGGGTGTCGAACACTGAAGCTTTCTTT.

This clone appeared a single time. The chain combines TRBV29-1 with TRBJ1-2; D is unclear. The V gene's germline CDR1 is SQVTM and CDR2 ANQGSEA. CDR3 length equals 14 residues. The V end was cut by 4 bases, the J end by 2 bases, with 14 bases between. The CDR3 DNA is TGCAGCGTTGGGGCAGGCGCAACCAACTATGGCTACACCTTC. Translated, it gives CSVGAGATNYGYTF.

V usage is TRBV7-9 and J usage is TRBJ1-2; TRBD1 is a possible D gene (6 bases). V was trimmed by 1 base and J by 3 bases, leaving 9 bases between them. The CDR3 length is 14 residues. Germline V gene lookup returns CDR1 SEHNR and CDR2 FQNEAQ (reference sequence). The CDR3 reads CASSLGGQDYGYTF. CDR3 sequence (DNA): TGTGCCAGCAGCTTAGGGGGGCAGGACTATGGCTACACCTTC.

The chain is built from TRBV6-1 and TRBJ2-7, with TRBD2 matching over 10 bases. V was clipped by 4 bases and J by 4 bases; unmatched bases: 10. Germline assignment: CDR1 MNHNS and CDR2 SASEGT. The CDR3 contains 16 residues. The CDR3 region has the DNA TGTGCCAGCAGTGCCTCCCCAGCGGGGGGGCGGTACGAGCAGTACTTC. Translated, it gives CASSASPAGGRYEQYF.

The J gene is TRBJ2-7, the V gene TRBV9; possibly TRBD1 for D (5 bases). This CDR3 spans 14 amino acids. Germline loops: CDR1 SGDLS, CDR2 YYNGEE. V was shortened by 0 bases and J by 3 bases, with 10 bases between the two germline ends. The CDR3 sequence is CASSVGAGFYEQYF. In DNA, the CDR3 is TGTGCCAGCAGCGTAGGGGCAGGGTTCTACGAGCAGTACTTC.

This chain joins TRBV4-1 and TRBJ2-7; D may be TRBD2 (6 bases). Germline CDR1 and CDR2: MGHRA and YSYEKL. Trimming took 0 bases from V and 6 from J, leaving 18 bases between them. The length of the CDR3 is 16 residues. CDR3 loop: CASSQDGSTRGIEQYF. DNA for the CDR3: TGCGCCAGCAGCCAAGATGGTAGTACGCGGGGAATCGAGCAGTACTTC.

This chain links TRBV5-8 with TRBJ1-3; D is unresolved. V lost 3 bases and J lost 6, with 13 bases in between. In germline, CDR1 is SGHTS, CDR2 YDEGEE. This CDR3 comprises 14 residues. The CDR3 reads CASSSDHYVNTIYF. In DNA form, the CDR3 reads TGTGCCAGCAGCTCGGATCACTACGTAAACACCATATATTTT.

The chain uses TRBV6-5 and TRBJ1-2, with D possibly TRBD1 on 5 matching bases. Germline V gene lookup returns CDR1 MNHEY and CDR2 SVGAGI. V was cut by 2 bases and J by 4 bases, with 11 bases left in between. CDR3 length: 14 residues. CDR3 DNA sequence: TGTGCCAGCAGTTACGGGGCCGAGACCTATGGCTACACCTTC. This codes for CASSYGAETYGYTF.

This clone came up a few times. This sequence joins TRBV7-3 and TRBJ1-2, with a tentative D call TRBD1 (5 bases). Germline V gives CDR1 SGHTA, CDR2 FQGTGA. This CDR3 comprises 13 residues. Trimming left V 5 bases short and J 6 bases short, with 13 bases between. CDR3 residues: CASSPGPRDGYTF. CDR3 DNA: TGTGCCAGCAGCCCAGGGCCCCGGGATGGCTACACCTTC.

V usage is TRBV5-1 and J usage is TRBJ2-3; 11 bases are a match to TRBD2. Germline V gene sequence: CDR1 SGHRS, CDR2 YFSETQ. This CDR3 region has 18 residues. After removal of 0 bases from V and 1 base from J, the junction contained 7 bases not matched to a gene. The CDR3 sequence is CASSLAVAGGHGTDTQYF. The CDR3 bases are TGCGCCAGCAGCTTGGCAGTAGCGGGGGGGCACGGCACAGATACGCAGTATTTT.

V gene TRBV19 combines with J gene TRBJ1-2; 7 positions match TRBD1. V shed 4 bases, J shed 0 bases, and the junction held 5 bases outside the gene matches. Germline CDR1 is LNHDA and CDR2 is SQIVND (reference sequence). This CDR3 spans 15 amino acids. The CDR3 coding sequence is TGTGCCAGTAGTACGTCAGGGGGTACTAACTATGGCTACACCTTC. It translates to CASSTSGGTNYGYTF.

The chain recombines TRBV10-3 with TRBJ1-6; 10 bases agree with TRBD1. V lost 2 bases, J lost 3 bases, and 4 bases stayed unmatched. CDR1 and CDR2 (germline): ENHRY, SYGVKD. The CDR3 is made up of 17 amino acids. DNA for the CDR3: TGTGCCATCAGTGAGAGGACAGGGGGAGGCTATAATTCACCCCTCCACTTT. This codes for CAISERTGGGYNSPLHF.